The clone carrying this T cell receptor beta chain was detected many times. Its antigen is as yet unknown. This entry belongs to a study of beta chain features in type 1 diabetes. As for the study in general: Healthy donors resembled patients in age, gender and cell yields.

V was shortened by 4 bases and J by 10 bases, with 19 bases between the two germline ends. Germline CDR1 SQVTM, CDR2 ANQGSEA. CDR3 length: 13 amino acids. Findings and caveats of the study: cDNA-based reads could over-represent cells with high TCR expression. Moderate yet significant TCRB CDR3 shortening was seen in Type 1 diabetes patients in all four CD4+ subsets.

Isolated RNA was reverse transcribed in full, so expressed TCRB transcripts were sequenced. Method: immunoSEQ multiplex PCR; TCRdb's copy keeps in-frame clones and lacks some. This table holds approximately 170,000 clones, roughly 7.1% found once. A CD45RO/CCR7/CD25/CD127/CD95/CD27 panel sorted naive, central memory, regulatory and stem cell-like memory CD4+ cells. The specimen was central memory CD4+ T cells from blood. This sequence was found in a woman aged 40 to 55 with type 1 diabetes. V usage is TRBV29-1 and J usage is TRBJ1-1, with a possible D match to TRBD1 (6 bases). CDR3 sequence (DNA): TGCAGCGTTGTGAGGGTACAGGGTTTGGGAGCTTTCTTT. It is translated as CSVVRVQGLGAFF.